This T cell receptor (beta chain) was obtained from a study of T cells in Graves' hyperthyroidism and ophthalmopathy (dated by TCRdb to between 2018 and 2021). A note on the overall study: Peripheral blood samples were taken at the time of initial diagnosis, prior to any treatment. Thyroid tissue and blood T-cell repertoires from six Graves' hyperthyroidism patients were also compared in the study. An independent validation cohort of under 20 hyperthyroidism patients and more than 15 patients who later progressed to ophthalmopathy tested prospective prediction of ophthalmopathy. The approximately 100 discovery patients were randomly divided into training and test sets at a 7:3 ratio. To identify TCR V-J signatures that set the groups apart, the researchers used a discovery cohort of about a hundred patients, made up of about 44 with Graves' ophthalmopathy and 57 with stable Graves' hyperthyroidism. Following sampling, methimazole starting at 30 mg daily was given to hyperthyroidism patients, and high-dose intravenous methylprednisolone was given to ophthalmopathy patients. The paper reports TCR Vbeta CDR3 sequencing of more than 120 peripheral blood samples: around 45 ophthalmopathy, fewer than 85 hyperthyroidism and around 17 progressor patients.

TCR beta CDR3 regions were amplified from RNA transcripts. The first round of RT-PCR for the TCR CDR3 was performed with the HTBI primer set and the Qiagen OneStep RT-PCR kit. A second multiplex PCR round built the libraries, followed by size selection and purification. Paired-end sequencing of the libraries was performed with 100 bp reads on an Illumina HiSeq2000. The authors' analysis ran thus. Raw data were processed with SOAPnuke, discarding reads with adapters, uncalled bases, mean Phred below 15, or no exact constant-primer or identifier match. COPE v1.2.5 was used to merge high-quality paired reads, and clonotypes were defined as unique nucleotide sequences. MiTCR v1.1 was used to align clonotypes to the IMGT TRBV, TRBD and TRBJ reference segments. Analysis was restricted to V-J combinations with a frequency above 0.0001, which covered approximately 99% of repertoires. The TCS score was defined as F50 (clonal expansion) divided by E x V (chaos), with BLOSUM62-based TCRdist calculated between CDR3 peptides within each V-J. Welch's t-statistics and random forest reduced 514 V-J features to about 12, which were used in a naive Bayes classifier (R e1071). The public reads were reprocessed in TCRdb via fastp at Q25 and MiXCR, keeping in-frame beta chains. CDR3 protein duplicates are merged, each entry listing the most common genes and DNA. TCRdb's processing, not the authors', yielded these V and J calls. The sample profile shows some 650,000 distinct CDR3 sequences; more than 15% of them were found once. Approximately 3.5% of the sample is held by the ten biggest clonotypes.

CDR1 and CDR2 (LGHDT, YNNKEL) derive from the germline V gene (reference sequence). V and J are trimmed by 4 bases and 7 bases, and the gene matches miss 12 bases of the junction. The CDR3 contains 17 residues, cysteine and phenylalanine counted. Only the CDR3 region is kept as DNA, spanning 51 bases read in frame from base 1. Ophthalmopathy patients had moderately to severely active disease, with a Clinical Activity Score of 3 or more, a NOSPECS grade of 4 or more, and a disease duration of less than 3 months. The study excluded patients with uncontrolled infections, other autoimmune diseases, pregnancy or lactation. Diagnoses were established on the basis of clinical symptoms, serum thyroxine and TRAb, thyroid ultrasound, and orbital computed tomography. PBMCs were separated from roughly 10 ml of fresh peripheral blood using Ficoll-Paque density gradient centrifugation. Total RNA was extracted with Trizol reagent, and quality was checked on an Agilent 2100 Bioanalyzer.

Remarks on this clonotype: Its antigen remains unidentified. Base quality data are lacking; no much larger clone is found one base away.

What the research found in general, with its limitations: Sample size was not statistically predetermined, and investigators were not blinded to group allocation. In cross-validation, a model built on a 13 V-J signature told ophthalmopathy apart from stable hyperthyroidism with approximately 91% sensitivity and roughly 82% specificity, and in testing the same model reached 80%/75%. In validation, the model predicted progression to ophthalmopathy with 55% to 71% sensitivity and roughly 72% specificity, a median of 6.5 months before onset. Most expanded thyroid clonotypes (frequency above 0.001) were also detected in blood, suggesting blood repertoires may reflect thyroid immune responses.

The sequencing sample was made of blood. The sequence came from a woman aged 40 to 50 with Graves' ophthalmopathy. The V gene is TRBV3-1 and the J gene is TRBJ2-1; 11 central bases correspond to TRBD2. The nucleotide sequence is TGTGCCAGCAGCCCCCGGGTAGCGGGGGGGCGGCAGAATGAGCAGTTCTTC. This gives the protein CASSPRVAGGRQNEQFF.